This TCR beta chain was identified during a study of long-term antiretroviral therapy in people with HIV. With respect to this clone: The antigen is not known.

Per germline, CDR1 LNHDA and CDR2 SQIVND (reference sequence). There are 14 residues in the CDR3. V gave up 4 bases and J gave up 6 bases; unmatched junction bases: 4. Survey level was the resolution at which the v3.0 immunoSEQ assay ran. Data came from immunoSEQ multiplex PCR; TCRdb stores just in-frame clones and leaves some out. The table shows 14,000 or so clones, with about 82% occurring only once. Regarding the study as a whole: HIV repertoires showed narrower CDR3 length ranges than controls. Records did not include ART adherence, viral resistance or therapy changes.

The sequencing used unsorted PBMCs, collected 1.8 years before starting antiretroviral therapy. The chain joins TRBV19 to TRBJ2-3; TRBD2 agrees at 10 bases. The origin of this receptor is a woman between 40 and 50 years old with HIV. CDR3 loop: CASSNLAGDDTQYF. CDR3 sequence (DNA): TGTGCCAGTAGTAATCTAGCGGGAGATGATACGCAGTATTTT.